The present entry profiles one T cell receptor beta chain with its context. From germline, CDR1 is SGHRS and CDR2 YFSETQ. J was trimmed by 6 bases and V by 4 bases; bases with no gene match: 8. The CDR3 consists of 15 residues. This sample was included in a study of blood T cell repertoires in COVID-19. Here immunoSEQ multiplex PCR was the method, and the copy in TCRdb shows in-frame clones only, minus some. The sample records roughly 50,000 clones, roughly 79% being singletons. The TCR was taken from a woman in her fifties or sixties with acute or convalescent COVID-19. The rearrangement joins TRBV5-1 to TRBJ1-2; TRBD1 aligns across 11 bases. The sequencing sample was made of peripheral blood. This chain's CDR3 is CASSERTGGAHGYTF. For the CDR3, the DNA is TGCGCCAGCAGCGAAAGGACAGGGGGCGCGCATGGCTACACCTTC.